These 6 T cell receptor beta chains originate from one sample sequenced in a study of cytomegalovirus exposure and HLA in healthy donors. Amplification used 60 Vbeta primers and 13 Jbeta primers. Some clones are missing from TCRdb's copy, which holds only in-frame ones; the method was immunoSEQ multiplex PCR. The repertoire holds 100,000 to 120,000 clones, more than 60% seen once, with roughly 5.6% in the top ten. The specimen was PBMCs. The receptors shown here come from a young man in good health and CMV-seropositive.

The gene calls are TRBV5-6 and TRBJ2-7; tentatively, D is TRBD2 (6 bases). The CDR3 has 13 amino acids. Trimming took 2 bases from V and 5 from J, leaving 11 bases between them. Germline CDR1 is SGHDT and CDR2 is YYEEEE. This CDR3 reads CASSFGAGNEQYF. The CDR3, as DNA: TGTGCCAGCAGCTTTGGGGCGGGGAACGAGCAGTACTTC. Full variable domain (remainder filled in from reference TRBV5-6 and TRBJ2-7): DAGVTQSPTHLIKTRGQQVTLRCSPKSGHDTVSWYQQALGQGPQFIFQYYEEEERQRGNFPDRFSGHQFPNYSSELNVNALLLGDSALYLCASSFGAGNEQYFGPGTRLTVT.

This chain links TRBV7-2 with TRBJ2-5, with 9 nucleotides matching TRBD2. V lost 1 base, J lost 2 bases, and 5 bases stayed unmatched. Germline CDR1 SGHTA, CDR2 FQGNSA. CDR3 length: 16 amino acids. CDR3 sequence reads: CASSLVSSGAQETQYF. CDR3 coding DNA: TGTGCCAGCAGCTTAGTATCTAGCGGGGCTCAAGAGACCCAGTACTTC.

As concerns this clone: One end of the junction does not line up with germline, which may come from a read error. This rearrangement joins TRBV7-9 to TRBJ1-1; D may be TRBD1 (5 bases). The CDR3 spans 12 residues. CDR1 and CDR2 from the germline V gene are SEHNR and FQNEAQ (reference sequence). The CDR3 region is CSSSLTGTEAFF. The CDR3 DNA reads TGTTCCAGCAGCTTAACAGGCACTGAAGCTTTCTTT.

The CDR3 nucleotides are TGTGCCAGCAGTTTCCCGGGACAAGCCTACGAGCAGTACTTC. Residues: CASSFPGQAYEQYF. The rearrangement links TRBV6-5 to TRBJ2-5; perhaps TRBD1 as D (6 bases). The end of the DNA fits TRBJ2-7 better, so the J call may be wrong. From germline, CDR1 is MNHEY and CDR2 SVGAGI. This CDR3 contains 14 residues.

The rearrangement links TRBV30 to TRBJ1-1; D is possibly TRBD1 (5 bases). CDR1 and CDR2 (germline): GTSNPN, SVGIG (reference sequence). The CDR3 runs to 15 residues. V lost 0 bases, J lost 0 bases, and 11 bases lay in between. The CDR3 region is CAWSVQEPLNTEAFF. DNA for the CDR3: TGTGCCTGGAGTGTACAGGAACCTTTGAACACTGAAGCTTTCTTT.

The chain carries TRBV11-3 and TRBJ1-1; weak D call: TRBD1 (6 bases). The CDR3 has 13 amino acids. V was clipped by 3 bases and J by 6 bases, with 11 bases between them. From germline, CDR1 is SGHNT and CDR2 YENEEA. This CDR3 is CASSLGARAEAFF. The CDR3 DNA follows: TGTGCCAGCAGCTTGGGGGCTAGGGCTGAAGCTTTCTTT.